This TCR beta chain is from a study of T-cell memory formation after mild COVID-19. General study findings and limits: A subset of responding clones appeared in pre-infection memory, suggesting cross-reactive memory joined.

In TCRdb, the 5' RACE reads were re-called with MiXCR into one record per CDR3 protein. There are roughly 310,000 distinct CDR3 sequences in the sample; about 15% occur only once, and under 25% lies in the top ten. The CDR3 contains 15 residues. The sample holds one count of this clonotype. No antigen is known for it. A junction end diverges from the germline sequence, so it may reflect a read error. Sequenced: PBMCs or a T cell subset sorted from them (not recorded which). The clonotype comes from a young man who had mild COVID-19 (a few samples of this study predate the infection). Cell type and time point are not known. This sequence joins TRBV12-3 or TRBV12-4 and TRBJ2-3, with 8 bases identical to TRBD2. CDR3 residues: CANSSQRGRLDTQYF. The CDR3 nucleotides read TGTGCCAACAGTTCCCAGCGGGGGAGGTTGGATACGCAGTATTTT.